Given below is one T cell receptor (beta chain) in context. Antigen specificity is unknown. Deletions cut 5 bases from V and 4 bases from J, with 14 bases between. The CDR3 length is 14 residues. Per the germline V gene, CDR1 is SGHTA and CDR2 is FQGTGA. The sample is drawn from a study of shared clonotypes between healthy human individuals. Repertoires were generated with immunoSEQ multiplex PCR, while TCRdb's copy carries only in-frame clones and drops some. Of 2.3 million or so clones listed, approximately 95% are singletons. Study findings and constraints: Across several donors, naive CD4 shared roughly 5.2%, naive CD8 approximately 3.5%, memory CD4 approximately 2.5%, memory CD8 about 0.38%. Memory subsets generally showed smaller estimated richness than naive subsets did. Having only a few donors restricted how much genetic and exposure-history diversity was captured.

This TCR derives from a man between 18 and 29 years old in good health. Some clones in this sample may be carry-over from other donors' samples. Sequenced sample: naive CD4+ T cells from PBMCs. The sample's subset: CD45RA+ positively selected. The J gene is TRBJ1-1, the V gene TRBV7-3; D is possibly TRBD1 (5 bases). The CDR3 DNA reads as TGTGCCAGCAGCCCAACGGGGGAGAGCACTGAAGCTTTCTTT. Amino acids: CASSPTGESTEAFF.